This entry describes one TCR beta chain. Its matching antigen is unknown. Looked up from germline, CDR1 is MNHNY and CDR2 is SVGAGI (reference sequence). V was trimmed by 0 bases and J by 3 bases, leaving 2 bases between them. The CDR3 runs 13 residues. TCRdb analysed the reads with MiXCR anew, one entry per CDR3 protein. The sample lists about 740,000 distinct CDR3 sequences, roughly 36% occurring once. The record originates from a study of T cell repertoires in cytomegalovirus infection. About the research overall: Public TCR beta signatures marked donors with CMV infection and the matching HLA. Findings of the study overall: Within the response measured ex vivo, HLA-C-restricted CMV-specific TCR beta clonotypes were dominant. Accumulated public TCR beta family frequency recognized individuals carrying CMV together with the relevant HLA.

This chain uses TRBV6-6 with TRBJ1-4, with D hard to call. The TCR was taken from a human donor in good health (CMV status not recorded). Some clones in this sample may be carry-over from other donors' samples. Sequencing was carried out using PBMCs. In nucleotides, the CDR3 is TGTGCCAGCAGTTACTCGCCTAATGAAAAACTGTTTTTT. Protein sequence: CASSYSPNEKLFF.